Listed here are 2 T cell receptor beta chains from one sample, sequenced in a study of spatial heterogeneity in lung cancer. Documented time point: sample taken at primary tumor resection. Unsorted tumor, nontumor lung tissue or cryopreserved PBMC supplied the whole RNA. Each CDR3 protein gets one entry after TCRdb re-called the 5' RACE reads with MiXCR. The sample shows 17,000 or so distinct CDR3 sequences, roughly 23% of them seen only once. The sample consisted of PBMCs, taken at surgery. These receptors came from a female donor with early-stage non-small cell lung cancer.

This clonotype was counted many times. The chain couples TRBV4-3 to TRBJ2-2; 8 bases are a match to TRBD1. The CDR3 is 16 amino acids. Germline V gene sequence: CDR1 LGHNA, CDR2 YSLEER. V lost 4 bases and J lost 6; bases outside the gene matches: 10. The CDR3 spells CASSPGTGRSSGELFF. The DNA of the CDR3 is TGCGCCAGCAGCCCCGGGACAGGTCGGAGCTCCGGGGAGCTGTTTTTT.

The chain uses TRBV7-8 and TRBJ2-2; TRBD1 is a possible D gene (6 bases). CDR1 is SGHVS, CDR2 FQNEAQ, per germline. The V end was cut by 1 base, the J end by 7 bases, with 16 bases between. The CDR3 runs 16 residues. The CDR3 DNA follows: TGTGCCAGCAGCTTAGGGGGGCAGGGGAGCCGCGGGGAGCTGTTTTTT. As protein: CASSLGGQGSRGELFF.